Following are 32 T cell receptor beta chains from one sample sequenced in a study of blood T cell repertoires in COVID-19. The repertoire was sequenced with immunoSEQ multiplex PCR; TCRdb's copy has only in-frame clones and lacks some. This sample yields approximately 270,000 clones, of which approximately 88% are seen a single time; around 6.6% belongs to the top ten. Specimen: peripheral blood. Receptors originate from a woman in her thirties with COVID-19, enrolled during active disease.

This chain uses TRBV11-3 with TRBJ2-5; 7 nucleotides align to TRBD2. With 5 bases clipped from V and 3 bases from J, the junction kept 12 bases outside the gene matches. The germline CDR1 and CDR2 sequences are SGHNT and YENEEA. The CDR3 has 16 residues. The CDR3: CASSPRTSTMEETQYF. The CDR3 DNA reads TGTGCCAGCAGCCCCCGGACTAGTACAATGGAAGAGACCCAGTACTTC. The full variable domain, rest sourced from reference TRBV11-3 and TRBJ2-5, is EAGVVQSPRYKIIEKKQPVAFWCNPISGHNTLYWYLQNLGQGPELLIRYENEEAVDDSQLPKDRFSAERLKGVDSTLKIQPAELGDSAVYLCASSPRTSTMEETQYFGPGTRLLVL.

Only one count was recorded for this clone. The chain is built from TRBV7-9 and TRBJ2-1; 7 bases line up with TRBD1. Germline V CDR1 and CDR2: SEHNR, FQNEAQ (reference sequence). The trim removed 5 bases at V and 4 bases at J, leaving 8 bases unmatched. The CDR3 runs 15 residues. The CDR3: CASSPSRGPYNEQFF. Written as DNA, the CDR3 is TGTGCCAGCAGCCCCAGTAGGGGGCCTTACAATGAGCAGTTCTTC.

The J gene is TRBJ2-3, the V gene TRBV9; 8 bases match TRBD2. In germline, CDR1 is SGDLS, CDR2 YYNGEE. CDR3 length: 16 amino acids. V lost 0 bases, J lost 4 bases, and 7 bases stayed unmatched. The CDR3 DNA sequence: TGTGCCAGCAGCGTAGTCCCGGGAGGGCCTGCAGATACGCAGTATTTT. This sequence encodes CASSVVPGGPADTQYF.

V usage is TRBV5-4 and J usage is TRBJ2-7; 7 nucleotides match TRBD2. The CDR3 extends over 13 amino acids. Germline V lookup: CDR1 SGHNT, CDR2 YYREEE (reference sequence). The ends lost 4 bases at V and 5 bases at J; junction bases unmatched: 6. DNA of the CDR3: TGTGCCAGCAGCCTAATCGGGAGGAACGAGCAGTACTTC. Its protein product is CASSLIGRNEQYF.

The chain employs TRBV2 and TRBJ2-1; 7 bases line up with TRBD2. Germline values: CDR1 SNHLY, CDR2 FYNNEI. The ends lost 7 bases at V and 5 bases at J; junction bases unmatched: 11. This CDR3 has 15 residues. The CDR3 DNA is TGTGCCAGCACAGGCCCAGGACTAGTAAACAATGAGCAGTTCTTC. Translation: CASTGPGLVNNEQFF.

V gene TRBV11-2 combines with J gene TRBJ2-7, with D possibly matching TRBD2 (5 bases). Germline CDR1 is SGHAT and CDR2 is FQNNGV. CDR3 length: 14 amino acids. V was pared by 3 bases and J by 3 bases, with 12 bases between. The CDR3: CASSFGDGDYEQYF. In DNA form, the CDR3 reads TGTGCCAGCAGCTTCGGTGACGGGGACTACGAGCAGTACTTC.

CDR3 DNA: TGTGCCAGCAGCGGCAATCAGCCCCAGCATTTT. Its translation is CASSGNQPQHF. The chain is built from TRBV6-5 and TRBJ1-5; D gene unclear. This CDR3 contains 11 residues. The V gene's germline CDR1 is MNHEY and CDR2 SVGAGI. V was shortened by 6 bases and J by 2 bases, with 2 bases between the two germline ends.

This clone was seen a handful of times. This rearrangement joins TRBV7-9 to TRBJ2-4; D is undetermined. The ends were cut back, 2 bases at V and 13 bases at J, with 12 bases in the middle. The CDR3 consists of 12 residues. Germline lookup yields CDR1 SEHNR and CDR2 FQNEAQ (reference sequence). The CDR3 loop reads CASSLNELAQYF. The CDR3 DNA is TGTGCCAGCAGCTTAAATGAGTTAGCCCAGTACTTC.

The chain has TRBV5-4 and TRBJ2-5, with unresolved D. The germline V gene encodes CDR1 SGHNT and CDR2 YYREEE (reference sequence). The CDR3 has 14 amino acids. Trimming took 0 bases from V and 2 from J, leaving 8 bases between them. CDR3 region: CASSLGQRQETQYF. The CDR3 region has the DNA TGTGCCAGCAGCTTGGGCCAGCGACAAGAGACCCAGTACTTC. The variable domain in full, completed from reference TRBV5-4 and TRBJ2-5, reads ETGVTQSPTHLIKTRGQQVTLRCSSQSGHNTVSWYQQALGQGPQFIFQYYREEENGRGNFPPRFSGLQFPNYSSELNVNALELDDSALYLCASSLGQRQETQYFGPGTRLLVL.

This clone was seen a few times. The J gene is TRBJ1-2, the V gene TRBV7-8; 8 bases match TRBD1. The CDR3 sequence is 16 residues long. After removal of 5 bases from V and 4 bases from J, the junction contained 12 bases not matched to a gene. From germline, CDR1 is SGHVS and CDR2 FQNEAQ. The CDR3 region has the DNA TGTGCCAGCAGCCCGCGGAACAGGGGGACTTCCTATGGCTACACCTTC. Amino acids: CASSPRNRGTSYGYTF.

This clone was seen more than once but under ten times. The V gene is TRBV14, the J gene TRBJ1-2; D ambiguous. In germline, CDR1 is SGHDN, CDR2 FVKESK. The CDR3 is 13 residues long. Trimming took 3 bases from V and 4 from J, leaving 9 bases between them. CDR3 bases: TGTGCCAGCAGCCAGAGGGCTTCCTATGGCTACACCTTC. Protein sequence: CASSQRASYGYTF.

The chain couples TRBV18 to TRBJ2-5; TRBD2 agrees at 8 bases. J was trimmed by 1 base and V by 5 bases; bases with no gene match: 6. CDR1 KGHSH and CDR2 LQKENI come from the germline V gene. The CDR3 has 15 amino acids. Here the CDR3 reads CASSYNSGAQETQYF. The DNA of the CDR3 is TGTGCCAGCTCATACAATAGCGGGGCCCAAGAGACCCAGTACTTC. Looking up the rest from reference TRBV18 and TRBJ2-5 gives the full variable domain: NAGVMQNPRHLVRRRGQEARLRCSPMKGHSHVYWYRQLPEEGLKFMVYLQKENIIDESGMPKERFSAEFPKEGPSILRIQQVVRGDSAAYFCASSYNSGAQETQYFGPGTRLLVL.

This sequence joins TRBV24-1 and TRBJ2-5; 10 bases are a match to TRBD1. Germline V gives CDR1 KGHDR, CDR2 SFDVKD. V lost 7 bases, J lost 2 bases, and 6 bases stayed unmatched. This CDR3 region has 15 residues. The CDR3 DNA is TGTGCCACCAGAGGGACAGGGGAAGGGCAAGAGACCCAGTACTTC. It is translated as CATRGTGEGQETQYF.

V usage is TRBV3-1 (or the pseudogene TRBV3-2) and J usage is TRBJ1-5; perhaps TRBD1 as D (5 bases). V gave up 4 bases and J gave up 1 base, with 17 bases separating them. The CDR3 totals 17 residues. Germline CDR1 reads LGHDT; CDR2 reads YNNKEL (reference sequence). CDR3 residues: CASSPRIDSLSNQPQHF. CDR3 nucleotide sequence: TGTGCCAGCAGCCCTCGGATAGACAGTTTGAGCAATCAGCCCCAGCATTTT.

This clone was recorded a few times. CDR3 nucleotides: TGCGCCAGCAGCCCTAGCGGGGATCAAGAGACCCAGTACTTC. Protein sequence: CASSPSGDQETQYF. The gene calls are TRBV4-1 and TRBJ2-5; 9 bases align to TRBD2. Germline CDR1 is MGHRA and CDR2 is YSYEKL. The CDR3 spans 14 residues. The trim removed 4 bases at V and 2 bases at J, leaving 2 bases unmatched.

The chain links TRBV18 to TRBJ1-6; 7 bases are shared with TRBD1. This CDR3 is 18 amino acids long. The V gene end was trimmed by 3 bases and the J gene end by 0 bases; junction bases not matched to a gene: 8. Germline loops: CDR1 KGHSH, CDR2 LQKENI. CDR3 amino acids: CASSPNQQGSSYNSPLHF. Written as DNA, the CDR3 is TGTGCCAGCTCACCGAACCAACAGGGGAGCTCCTATAATTCACCCCTCCACTTT. Full variable domain (missing parts from reference TRBV18 and TRBJ1-6): NAGVMQNPRHLVRRRGQEARLRCSPMKGHSHVYWYRQLPEEGLKFMVYLQKENIIDESGMPKERFSAEFPKEGPSILRIQQVVRGDSAAYFCASSPNQQGSSYNSPLHFGNGTRLTVT.

The gene calls are TRBV29-1 and TRBJ1-5; D may be TRBD1 (5 bases). CDR3 length equals 14 residues. Germline CDR1 reads SQVTM; CDR2 reads ANQGSEA. Trimming took off 6 bases at V and 3 bases at J, with 15 bases between the two ends. As DNA, the CDR3 is TGCAGCGTACAACTTGGGGGGTACAATCAGCCCCAGCATTTT. The encoded protein is CSVQLGGYNQPQHF.

This clone has more than one count but fewer than ten. The CDR3: CASSPGSMRGKNTEAFF. In DNA form, the CDR3 reads TGTGCCAGCTCACCAGGTTCCATGCGAGGGAAGAACACTGAAGCTTTCTTT. The chain employs TRBV18 and TRBJ1-1; D gene uncertain. Trimming shortened V by 2 bases and J by 1 base, and 17 bases separated the two germline ends. The length of the CDR3 is 17 residues. Per the germline V gene, CDR1 is KGHSH and CDR2 is LQKENI.

Remarks on this clone: The sample contains more than one DNA sequence encoding this CDR3. The chain couples TRBV2 to TRBJ1-5; D is ambiguous. Trimming pared 5 bases from V and 3 bases from J, leaving 11 bases between. The germline gives CDR1 SNHLY, CDR2 FYNNEI. This CDR3 spans 14 amino acids. The CDR3, as DNA: TGTGCCAGCAGTAGGAGCCAGAACAATCAGCCCCAGCATTTT. Its translation is CASSRSQNNQPQHF. The full variable domain, rest sourced from reference TRBV2 and TRBJ1-5, is EPEVTQTPSHQVTQMGQEVILRCVPISNHLYFYWYRQILGQKVEFLVSFYNNEISEKSEIFDDQFSVERPDGSNFTLKIRSTKLEDSAMYFCASSRSQNNQPQHFGDGTRLSIL.

This clone came up a few times. The genes are TRBV24-1 and TRBJ2-1, with TRBD1 matching over 10 bases. The junction had 5 bases not matched to a gene; V was cut back by 7 bases and J by 6 bases. This CDR3 region has 14 residues. The germline gives CDR1 KGHDR, CDR2 SFDVKD. The CDR3 loop is CATSGQGVTNEQFF. The CDR3 nucleotides are TGTGCCACCAGCGGACAGGGGGTTACCAATGAGCAGTTCTTC.

In its sample, this clone was seen a few times. This chain joins TRBV5-8 and TRBJ2-7; TRBD1 agrees at 9 bases. The CDR3 loop spans 12 amino acids. The junction had 7 bases not matched to a gene; V was cut back by 7 bases and J by 8 bases. The germline gives CDR1 SGHTS, CDR2 YDEGEE. The CDR3 DNA reads as TGTGCCAGCTGGACAGGGGTGGGGAAGCAGTACTTC. It is translated as CASWTGVGKQYF.

The chain uses TRBV7-2 and TRBJ2-3, with 8 bases matching TRBD2. The CDR3 runs to 15 residues. CDR1 and CDR2 (germline): SGHTA, FQGNSA. The V segment lost 2 bases and the J segment 0 bases; nucleotides outside the gene matches: 1. CDR3: CASSLLAGSTDTQYF. For the CDR3, the DNA is TGTGCCAGCAGCTTATTAGCGGGGAGCACAGATACGCAGTATTTT.

The chain links TRBV6-4 to TRBJ2-5, with TRBD2 matching 8 bases. The length of the CDR3 is 16 residues. CDR1 is MRHNA and CDR2 is SNTAGT in the germline V gene. With 3 bases clipped from V and 5 bases from J, the junction kept 11 bases outside the gene matches. In DNA form, the CDR3 reads TGTGCCAGCAGTGAATCCCCAGCGGGGGTCGGGGAGACCCAGTACTTC. Translation gives CASSESPAGVGETQYF.

V is TRBV7-9 and J is TRBJ1-1; D is perhaps TRBD1 (6 bases). V lost 4 bases and J lost 4, with 10 bases in between. The CDR3 loop spans 13 amino acids. CDR1 is SEHNR, CDR2 FQNEAQ, per germline (reference sequence). As DNA, the CDR3 is TGTGCCAGCAGCTCAGGGGTTCCCACTGAAGCTTTCTTT. The encoded protein is CASSSGVPTEAFF.

As regards this clone: Other nucleotide sequences in the sample specify the same CDR3. The chain links TRBV7-2 to TRBJ1-1; TRBD1 might be the D (5 bases). The ends were cut back, 2 bases at V and 3 bases at J, with 7 bases in the middle. Germline V gene lookup returns CDR1 SGHTA and CDR2 FQGNSA. This CDR3 comprises 13 residues. In DNA form, the CDR3 reads TGTGCCAGCAGCTTACAGGGCGACACTGAAGCTTTCTTT. Protein sequence: CASSLQGDTEAFF. Full variable domain (remainder filled in from reference TRBV7-2 and TRBJ1-1): GAGVSQSPSNKVTEKGKDVELRCDPISGHTALYWYRQSLGQGLEFLIYFQGNSAPDKSGLPSDRFSAERTGGSVSTLTIQRTQQEDSAVYLCASSLQGDTEAFFGQGTRLTVV.

J is TRBJ2-3 and V is TRBV5-4, with 10 bases lining up with TRBD2. In germline, CDR1 is SGHNT, CDR2 YYREEE (reference sequence). The CDR3 has 16 residues. Trimming at V came to 1 base and at J to 6 bases, leaving 8 bases not matched to a gene. The CDR3 DNA sequence: TGTGCCAGCAGCTTGAGCGGGAGGGGGTGGGGTGATACGCAGTATTTT. Translating it yields CASSLSGRGWGDTQYF. The variable domain in full, with the rest retrieved from reference TRBV5-4 and TRBJ2-3, is ETGVTQSPTHLIKTRGQQVTLRCSSQSGHNTVSWYQQALGQGPQFIFQYYREEENGRGNFPPRFSGLQFPNYSSELNVNALELDDSALYLCASSLSGRGWGDTQYFGPGTRLTVL.

The chain combines TRBV9 with TRBJ2-2; TRBD1 agrees at 12 bases. The V segment lost 0 bases and the J segment 6 bases; nucleotides outside the gene matches: 6. Germline CDR1 SGDLS, CDR2 YYNGEE. The CDR3 extends over 17 amino acids. CDR3: CASSVDGTGGSPGELFF. The CDR3 nucleotides are TGTGCCAGCAGCGTAGATGGGACAGGGGGCTCTCCCGGGGAGCTGTTTTTT.

A single count supports this clone. The chain uses TRBV4-1 and TRBJ2-1, with 8 bases that match TRBD2. Per germline, CDR1 MGHRA and CDR2 YSYEKL. Losses at the gene ends were 2 bases for V and 9 bases for J; bases not matched to a gene: 15. The CDR3 has 17 residues. The CDR3 protein is CASSQSAGTRRVPEQFF. Written as DNA, the CDR3 is TGCGCCAGCAGCCAATCGGCCGGGACTAGGAGGGTTCCTGAGCAGTTCTTC.

CDR3 in amino acids: CASSPPVKKNTEAFF. For the CDR3, the DNA is TGTGCCAGCAGCCCCCCCGTAAAAAAGAACACTGAAGCTTTCTTT. The chain is built from TRBV13 and TRBJ1-1; D ambiguous. V lost 5 bases to trimming and J lost 1 base, with 14 bases between them. The CDR3 sequence is 15 residues long. CDR1 and CDR2 (germline): PRHDT, FYEKMQ (reference sequence).

The V gene is TRBV3-1 (or the pseudogene TRBV3-2), the J gene TRBJ2-1, with 7 positions matching TRBD2. The CDR3 is made up of 18 amino acids. In germline, CDR1 is LGHDT, CDR2 YNNKEL (reference sequence). V dropped 0 bases and J dropped 4; count of bases not matched to a gene: 12. CDR3 sequence: CASSQEDGLGGEYNEQFF. For the CDR3, the DNA is TGTGCCAGCAGCCAAGAAGATGGACTAGGTGGGGAATACAATGAGCAGTTCTTC.

This clone appeared a single time. The chain uses TRBV18 and TRBJ1-2, with TRBD1 matching over 7 bases. CDR3 length equals 16 residues. Germline assignment: CDR1 KGHSH and CDR2 LQKENI. The V gene end was trimmed by 2 bases and the J gene end by 1 base; junction bases not matched to a gene: 7. The DNA for the CDR3 is TGTGCCAGCTCACCAACACAGACAGGGAGTAACTATGGCTACACCTTC. It translates to CASSPTQTGSNYGYTF.

CDR3 sequence reads: CASSRTEGGGEQYF. The CDR3 region has the DNA TGTGCCAGCAGCCGGACAGAGGGCGGTGGCGAGCAGTACTTC. This rearrangement joins TRBV7-9 to TRBJ2-7; TRBD1 might be the D (6 bases). The length of the CDR3 is 14 residues. The V end lost 5 bases, the J end lost 6 bases, and 17 bases lay between the germline ends. CDR1 is SEHNR and CDR2 is FQNEAQ in the germline V gene (reference sequence).